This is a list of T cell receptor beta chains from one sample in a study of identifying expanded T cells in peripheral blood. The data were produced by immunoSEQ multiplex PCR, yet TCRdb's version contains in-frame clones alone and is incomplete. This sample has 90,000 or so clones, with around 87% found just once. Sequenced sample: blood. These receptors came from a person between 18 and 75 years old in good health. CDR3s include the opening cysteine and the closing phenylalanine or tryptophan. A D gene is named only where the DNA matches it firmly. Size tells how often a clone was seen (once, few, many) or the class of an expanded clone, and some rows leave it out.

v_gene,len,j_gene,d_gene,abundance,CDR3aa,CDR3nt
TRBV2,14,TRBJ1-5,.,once,CASRMGGQNQPQHF,TGTGCCAGCAGGATGGGGGGCCAAAATCAGCCCCAGCATTTT
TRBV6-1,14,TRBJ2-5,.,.,CASGVVWGQETQYF,TGTGCCAGCGGGGTAGTTTGGGGGCAAGAGACCCAGTACTTC
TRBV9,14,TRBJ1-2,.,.,CASSVTGVDYGYTF,TGTGCCAGCAGCGTTACAGGTGTCGACTATGGCTACACCTTC
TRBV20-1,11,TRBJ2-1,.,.,CSGTKDNEQFF,TGCAGTGGAACTAAGGACAATGAGCAGTTCTTC
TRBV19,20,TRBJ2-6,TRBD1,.,CASSYSGTGKRGAGANVLTF,TGTGCCAGTAGCTACTCCGGGACAGGGAAGAGGGGAGCTGGGGCCAACGTCCTGACTTTC
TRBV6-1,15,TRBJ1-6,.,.,CASKGARGIHSPLHF,TGTGCCAGCAAGGGAGCGCGGGGGATTCATTCACCCCTCCACTTT
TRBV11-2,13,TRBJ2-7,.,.,CASSLSPEYEQYF,TGTGCCAGCAGCTTAAGCCCGGAATACGAGCAGTACTTC
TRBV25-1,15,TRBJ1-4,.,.,CASSDDSATNEKLFF,TGTGCCAGCAGTGACGACAGCGCAACTAATGAAAAACTGTTTTTT
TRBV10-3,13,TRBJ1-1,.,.,CAISEAQGREAFF,TGTGCCATCAGTGAGGCCCAGGGGAGGGAAGCTTTCTTT
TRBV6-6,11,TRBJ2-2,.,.,CASTNTGELFF,TGTGCCAGCACCAACACCGGGGAGCTGTTTTTT
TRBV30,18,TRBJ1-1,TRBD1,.,CAWSVWPGQGNMNTEAFF,TGTGCCTGGAGTGTGTGGCCGGGACAGGGCAACATGAACACTGAAGCTTTCTTT
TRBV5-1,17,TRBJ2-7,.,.,CASSSPVDRLSSYEQYF,TGCGCCAGCAGCTCGCCAGTTGACAGGCTCAGCTCCTACGAGCAGTACTTC
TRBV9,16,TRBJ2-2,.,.,CASSAVSGTNTGELFF,TGTGCCAGCAGCGCCGTAAGCGGAACGAACACCGGGGAGCTGTTTTTT
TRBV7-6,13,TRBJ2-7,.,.,CASTLTEGGEQYF,TGTGCCAGCACCCTCACCGAGGGGGGCGAGCAGTACTTC
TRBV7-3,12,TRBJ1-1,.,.,CASSSGNGEAFF,TGTGCCAGCAGCTCAGGGAATGGTGAAGCTTTCTTT
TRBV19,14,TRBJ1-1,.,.,CASKVYPTDTEAFF,TGTGCCAGTAAGGTGTACCCGACAGACACTGAAGCTTTCTTT
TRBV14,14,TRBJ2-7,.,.,CASSLQVGNYEQYF,TGTGCCAGCAGCCTCCAGGTCGGAAACTACGAGCAGTACTTC
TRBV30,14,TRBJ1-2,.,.,CAWSVALDSGGYTF,TGTGCCTGGAGTGTTGCACTGGACTCCGGGGGCTACACCTTC
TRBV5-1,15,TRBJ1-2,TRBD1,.,CASSSRQGFWYGYTF,TGCGCCAGCAGCTCCCGACAGGGTTTTTGGTATGGCTACACCTTC
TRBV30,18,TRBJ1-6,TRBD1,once,CAWSALFPQGRDNSPLHF,TGTGCCTGGAGTGCCCTTTTCCCACAGGGGAGAGATAATTCACCCCTCCACTTT
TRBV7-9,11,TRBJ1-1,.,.,CASSQSTEAFF,TGTGCCAGCAGCCAGAGCACTGAAGCTTTCTTT
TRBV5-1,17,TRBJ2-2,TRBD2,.,CASSLLLAGATAGELFF,TGCGCCAGCAGCTTATTACTAGCGGGGGCTACAGCCGGGGAGCTGTTTTTT
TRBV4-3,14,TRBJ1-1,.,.,CASSQEQVDTEAFF,TGCGCCAGCAGCCAAGAACAGGTCGACACTGAAGCTTTCTTT
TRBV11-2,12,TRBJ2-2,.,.,CASSYRYGELFF,TGTGCCAGCAGCTACCGCTACGGGGAGCTGTTTTTT
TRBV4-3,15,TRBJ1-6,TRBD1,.,CASSQEGTGYSPLHF,TGCGCCAGCAGCCAAGAGGGGACAGGCTATTCACCCCTCCACTTT
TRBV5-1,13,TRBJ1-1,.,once,CASSFNMNTEAFF,TGCGCCAGCAGCTTTAACATGAACACTGAAGCTTTCTTT
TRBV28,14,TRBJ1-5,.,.,CASSLQQRGQPQHF,TGTGCCAGCAGTTTACAGCAACGGGGTCAGCCCCAGCATTTT
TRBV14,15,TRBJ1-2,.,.,CASSPIVGTTYGYTF,TGTGCCAGCAGTCCTATAGTGGGCACTACCTATGGCTACACCTTC
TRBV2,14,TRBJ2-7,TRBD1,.,CASMPGTGGGEQYF,TGTGCCAGCATGCCCGGGACAGGGGGAGGCGAGCAGTACTTC
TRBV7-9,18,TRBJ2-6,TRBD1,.,CASSLGPETGVGANVLTF,TGTGCCAGCAGCTTGGGGCCGGAGACAGGGGTGGGGGCCAACGTCCTGACTTTC
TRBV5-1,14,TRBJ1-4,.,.,CASRLAGTNEKLFF,TGCGCCAGCAGGCTGGCGGGGACTAATGAAAAACTGTTTTTT
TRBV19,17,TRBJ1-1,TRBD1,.,CASSIIRQGGLNTEAFF,TGTGCCAGTAGTATAATCCGACAGGGGGGCCTGAACACTGAAGCTTTCTTT
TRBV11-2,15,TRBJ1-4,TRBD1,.,CASSYVRDRDEKLFF,TGTGCCAGCAGTTATGTCCGGGACAGGGACGAAAAACTGTTTTTT
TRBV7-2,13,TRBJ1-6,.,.,CASTPPGLTPLHF,TGTGCCAGCACCCCCCCGGGGCTGACACCCCTCCACTTT
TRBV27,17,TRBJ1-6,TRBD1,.,CASSLRGQNPHNSPLHF,TGTGCCAGCAGTTTAAGGGGACAGAACCCTCATAATTCACCCCTCCACTTT
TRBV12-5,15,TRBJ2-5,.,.,CASGSNSQTAETQYF,TGTGCTAGTGGGAGTAACTCCCAAACGGCGGAGACCCAGTACTTC
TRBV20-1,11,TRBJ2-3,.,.,CSARVRGVQYF,TGCAGTGCTAGAGTCAGGGGCGTGCAGTATTTT
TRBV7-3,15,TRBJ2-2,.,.,CASSSMGANTGELFF,TGTGCCAGCAGTTCAATGGGAGCGAACACCGGGGAGCTGTTTTTT
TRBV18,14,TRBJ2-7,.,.,CASSPPTNRGEQYF,TGTGCCAGCTCACCACCCACAAATCGCGGCGAGCAGTACTTC
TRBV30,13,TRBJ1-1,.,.,CAWSALDSRRAFF,TGTGCCTGGTCCGCGTTGGACAGCAGAAGGGCTTTCTTT
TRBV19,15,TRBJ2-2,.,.,CASSISHRLTGELFF,TGTGCCAGTAGTATATCTCACCGACTGACCGGGGAGCTGTTTTTT
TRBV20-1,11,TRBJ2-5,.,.,CSADVQETQYF,TGCAGTGCCGATGTCCAAGAGACCCAGTACTTC
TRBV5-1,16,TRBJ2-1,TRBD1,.,CASSSMGQGVPNEQFF,TGCGCCAGCAGCTCGATGGGACAGGGGGTGCCCAATGAGCAGTTCTTC
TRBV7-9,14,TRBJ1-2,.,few,CASSSDRSAYGYTF,TGTGCCAGCAGTTCAGACAGGTCTGCCTATGGCTACACCTTC
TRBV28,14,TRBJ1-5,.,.,CASSDQGYNQPQHF,TGTGCCAGCAGCGATCAGGGATACAATCAGCCCCAGCATTTT
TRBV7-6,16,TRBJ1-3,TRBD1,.,CASSLFPTGGGNTIYF,TGTGCCAGCAGCCTATTTCCCACAGGGGGCGGAAACACCATATATTTT
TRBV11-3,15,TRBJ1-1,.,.,CASSLESGRGAEAFF,TGTGCCAGCAGCTTAGAGTCAGGGAGGGGCGCTGAAGCTTTCTTT
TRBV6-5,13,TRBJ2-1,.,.,CASSPTPVNEQFF,TGTGCCAGCAGTCCGACCCCTGTCAATGAGCAGTTCTTC
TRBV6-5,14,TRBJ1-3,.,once,CASSYPGAGNTIYF,TGTGCCAGCAGTTACCCCGGGGCTGGAAACACCATATATTTT
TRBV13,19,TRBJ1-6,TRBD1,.,CASSQLMIGQGVYNSPLHF,TGTGCCAGCAGCCAATTGATGATCGGACAGGGCGTTTATAATTCACCCCTCCACTTT
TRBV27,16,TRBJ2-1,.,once,CASSIAGQSAYNEQFF,TGTGCCAGCAGTATAGCCGGACAGAGTGCCTACAATGAGCAGTTCTTC
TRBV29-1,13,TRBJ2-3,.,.,CSVARGSTDTQYF,TGCAGCGTTGCCAGAGGGAGCACAGATACGCAGTATTTT
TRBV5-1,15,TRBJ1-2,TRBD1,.,CASSERTGINYGYTF,TGCGCCAGCAGCGAAAGGACAGGAATTAACTATGGCTACACCTTC
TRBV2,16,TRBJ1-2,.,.,CASSEAGGSPDYGYTF,TGTGCCAGCAGTGAAGCTGGAGGTTCTCCGGACTATGGCTACACCTTC
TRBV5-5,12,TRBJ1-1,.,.,CASSLVNTEAFF,TGTGCCAGCAGCTTAGTGAACACTGAAGCTTTCTTT
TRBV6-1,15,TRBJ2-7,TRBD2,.,CASSAPAGGADEQYF,TGTGCCAGCAGTGCTCCCGCGGGGGGCGCGGACGAGCAGTACTTC
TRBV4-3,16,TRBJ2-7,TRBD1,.,CASSQYTGTGTYEQYF,TGCGCCAGCAGCCAATACACGGGGACAGGGACCTACGAGCAGTACTTC
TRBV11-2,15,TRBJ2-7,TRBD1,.,CASSPRTGTFYEQYF,TGTGCCAGCAGCCCCCGGACAGGGACTTTCTACGAGCAGTACTTC
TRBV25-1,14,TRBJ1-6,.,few,CASSEFGSNSPLHF,TGTGCCAGCAGTGAATTTGGGAGCAATTCACCCCTCCACTTT
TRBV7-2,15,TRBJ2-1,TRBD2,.,CASSSTSGTYNEQFF,TGTGCCAGCAGCTCGACTAGCGGGACCTACAATGAGCAGTTCTTC